This paragraph reports one T cell receptor beta chain. Its antigen target is currently unknown. No much larger clone is present one base from it, and per-base qualities are unavailable. The identical CDR3 is also encoded by other nucleotide sequences in the sample. TCR CDR3 regions were amplified from genomic DNA by multiplex PCR using the deep immunoSEQ assay. For each cell subset, the extracted genomic DNA was distributed evenly across all wells of several immunoSEQ 96-well plates, and each plate served as one replicate. For sorted subsets, each replicate PCR was loaded with about 200 ng genomic DNA, equivalent to 25,000 to 30,000 T cell genomes. Purified libraries were measured with a Qubit 3.0 fluorometer, size-checked on a Bioanalyzer 2100, and measured again with the KAPA Library Quantification kit. Every immunoSEQ 96-well plate was sequenced on a dedicated single-read 150-cycle Illumina NextSeq 550 flow cell. The original methods were these. Because only junctional sequences without quality scores were contained in the immunoSEQ output, filtering matching that applied to full-length reads could not be performed. To assign V/J genes and CDR3, sequences were annotated using PyIR, a Python wrapper for IgBLAST v1.9, with IMGT germline references. Reads were filtered out if the reads had weak V/J assignments (E-value above 1e-6), no CDR3, stop codons, out-of-frame junctions, or ambiguous translated residues. A V3J clonotype was defined by an identical inferred V gene, J gene, and CDR3 amino acid sequence. Percentage overlap between repertoires was calculated by dividing the number of shared unique clonotypes by the size of the smaller repertoire. Repertoire richness was assessed with RTK rarefaction, the Chao1 estimator, and Recon v2.1 estimates of unobserved clonotypes. For all TCRbeta clonotypes obtained by the gDNA method from four donors, generation probabilities were computed with OLGA. TCRdb provides this immuneACCESS table in a form limited to in-frame rearrangements. Some clones are lacking; in checked studies, under half of them reflect an unresolved V gene, and why the rest are absent is not known. D and trimming were read from the DNA, whereas the V and J calls and clone size are those reported in that table. This sample comprises some 1 million clones, roughly 75% of them detected only once. The leading ten clones occupy around 1.5% of the sample.

The record originates from a study of shared clonotypes between healthy human individuals (dated by TCRdb to the early 2020s). Regarding the complete study: The cohort included a few men and a couple of women between 18 and 49 years of age. For each donor, CD4 naive and CD4 memory were each given three plates, CD8 naive was given two plates, and CD8 memory was given one plate. To estimate repertoire size and how much clonotypes are shared between individuals, the study performed deep sequencing of blood TCR repertoires from about 5 healthy adults. To increase sequencing depth and limit assay-specific biases, TCR repertoire library preparation and sequencing were carried out by different laboratories using diverse techniques. Leukapheresis yielded between about 0.9 and 9.5 billion PBMCs per donor. Overall study results and their limits: Rarefaction of sorted-subset datasets indicated incomplete sequencing despite the large sequencing depth. The small number of donors limited the genetic and exposure-history diversity represented. Compared with non-shared clonotypes, clonotypes shared by all four sorted-subset donors had higher generation probabilities. When several donors were compared, the shared fraction of clonotypes was about 5% for naive CD4, around 3.6% for naive CD8, roughly 2.3% for memory CD4, and 0.3% to 0.5% for memory CD8. Estimated clonotype richness was generally larger for naive than for memory subsets. Sampling was restricted to blood, and TCR repertoires in tissues likely differ from the TCR repertoires found in blood. Pairwise subsampling indicated that sequencing depth was expected to affect the degree of clonotype sharing among donors.

The junction shows trimming of 0 bases on V and 1 base on J, plus 7 bases between the germline ends. CDR1 and CDR2, looked up from the germline V gene, are SGHRS and YFSETQ. Including the terminal cysteine and phenylalanine, the CDR3 comprises 14 residues. This entry keeps only the CDR3 DNA: 42 bases, framed from base 1. Healthy HIV-negative adults with no recently reported acute infections or vaccinations were included as donors. Only Caucasian adults living in Nashville, Tennessee, USA were represented among the donors. Magnetic negative selection was used to enrich CD4+ T cells, after which naive cells were positively selected on CD45RA and the negative fraction became the memory subset. Blood was collected by leukapheresis, and PBMCs were isolated by Ficoll-Histopaque density gradient centrifugation and then cryopreserved in liquid nitrogen vapor phase. Analytical flow cytometry was used to check the purity and quantity of every magnetically sorted T cell population. Genomic DNA was isolated from every sorted fraction and measured by UV absorbance on a Nanodrop 2000c.

The TCR was taken from a man younger than 35 in good health. This receptor chain uses TRBV5-1 and TRBJ1-2; no D gene is confidently identified. Sample: memory CD4+ T cells sorted from blood. The label giving this sample's cell subset or site can be read as: CD45RA-negative fraction. The CDR3 loop reads CASSLEGINYGYTF. The DNA sequence reads TGCGCCAGCAGCTTGGAAGGCATTAACTATGGCTACACCTTC.